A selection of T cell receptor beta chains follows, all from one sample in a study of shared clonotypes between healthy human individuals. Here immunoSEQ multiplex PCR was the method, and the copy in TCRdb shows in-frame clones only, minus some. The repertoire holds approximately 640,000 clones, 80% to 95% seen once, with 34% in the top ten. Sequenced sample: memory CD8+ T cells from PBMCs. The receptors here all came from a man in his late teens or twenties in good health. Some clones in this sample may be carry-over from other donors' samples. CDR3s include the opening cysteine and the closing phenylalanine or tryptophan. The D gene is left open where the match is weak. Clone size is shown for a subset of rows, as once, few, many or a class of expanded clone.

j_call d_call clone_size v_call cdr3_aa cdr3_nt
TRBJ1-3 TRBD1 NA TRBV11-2 CASSLVGQGNTIYF TGTGCCAGCAGCCTGGTGGGACAGGGAAACACCATATATTTT
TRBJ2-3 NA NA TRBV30 CAWSVPFSVQGFDTQYF TGTGCCTGGAGTGTACCTTTTTCGGTCCAGGGGTTCGATACGCAGTATTTT
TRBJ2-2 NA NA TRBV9 CASSPQDGSGELFF TGTGCCAGCAGCCCGCAGGACGGATCCGGGGAGCTGTTTTTT
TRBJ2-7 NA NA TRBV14 CASSPRPWEQYF TGTGCCAGCAGCCCCAGGCCGTGGGAGCAGTACTTC
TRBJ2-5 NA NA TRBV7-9 CASSWVSETQYF TGTGCCAGCAGCTGGGTATCGGAGACCCAGTACTTC
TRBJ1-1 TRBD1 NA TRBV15 CATQGTGNTEAFF TGTGCCACCCAGGGGACAGGGAACACTGAAGCTTTCTTT
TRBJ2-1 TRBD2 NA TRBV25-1 CASSRPGLATEQFF TGTGCCAGCAGTAGACCGGGACTAGCGACTGAGCAGTTCTTC
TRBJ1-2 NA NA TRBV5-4 CASSLRQGGYGYTF TGTGCCAGCAGCTTGAGGCAGGGCGGCTATGGCTACACCTTC
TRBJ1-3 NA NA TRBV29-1 CSVKVSSGNTIYF TGCAGCGTTAAGGTGTCCTCTGGAAACACCATATATTTT
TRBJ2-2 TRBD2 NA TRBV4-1 CASSQETGLAPGELFF TGCGCCAGCAGCCAAGAAACGGGACTAGCCCCCGGGGAGCTGTTTTTT
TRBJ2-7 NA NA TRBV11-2 CASSLDRDSAYEQYF TGTGCCAGCAGCTTAGATCGCGACAGCGCCTACGAGCAGTACTTC
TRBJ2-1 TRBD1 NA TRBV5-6 CASTWQGAYNEQFF TGTGCCAGCACTTGGCAGGGGGCTTACAATGAGCAGTTCTTC
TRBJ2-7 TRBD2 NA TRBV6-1 CASSEWTSTDEQYF TGTGCCAGCAGTGAATGGACTAGTACGGACGAGCAGTACTTC
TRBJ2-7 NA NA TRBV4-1 CASSQLSGGEVGYEQYF TGCGCCAGCAGCCAATTATCGGGCGGGGAAGTGGGCTACGAGCAGTACTTC
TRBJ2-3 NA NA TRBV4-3 CASSQDGRPGVTDTQYF TGCGCCAGCAGCCAAGACGGACGGCCGGGGGTCACAGATACGCAGTATTTT
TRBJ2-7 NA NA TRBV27 CASIPPGAPYEQYF TGTGCCAGCATTCCCCCAGGGGCCCCCTACGAGCAGTACTTC
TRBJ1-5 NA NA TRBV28 CASSDVGSGNQPQHF TGTGCCAGCAGCGACGTGGGTAGTGGCAATCAGCCCCAGCATTTT
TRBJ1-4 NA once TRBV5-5 CASSLVPGHGSGLHEKLFF TGTGCCAGCAGCTTGGTACCGGGACACGGGTCTGGGCTGCATGAAAAACTGTTTTTT
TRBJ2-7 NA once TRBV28 CASTFGPSYEQYF TGTGCCAGCACCTTTGGGCCTTCCTACGAGCAGTACTTC
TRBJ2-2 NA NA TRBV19 CASSTRYLNTGELFF TGTGCCAGTAGTACCAGGTACTTGAACACCGGGGAGCTGTTTTTT
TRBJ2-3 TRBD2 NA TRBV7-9 CASSYLAGGTDTQYF TGTGCCAGCAGCTATCTAGCGGGGGGCACGGATACGCAGTATTTT
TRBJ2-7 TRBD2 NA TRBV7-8 CASSLGGGRVYEQYF TGTGCCAGCAGCTTAGGTGGCGGGAGAGTCTACGAGCAGTACTTC
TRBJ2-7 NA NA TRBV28 CATGEEQYF TGTGCCACGGGGGAAGAGCAGTACTTC
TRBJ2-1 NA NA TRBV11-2 CASSLDRMRGDEQFF TGTGCCAGCAGCTTAGATCGCATGAGGGGGGATGAGCAGTTCTTC
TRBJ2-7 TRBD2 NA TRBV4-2 CASSQVVVAGALWYEQYF TGTGCCAGCAGCCAAGTGGTAGTAGCGGGAGCTCTTTGGTACGAGCAGTACTTC
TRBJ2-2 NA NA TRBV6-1 CASSGGVGVPGELFF TGTGCCTCATCGGGTGGAGTCGGAGTTCCCGGGGAGCTGTTTTTT
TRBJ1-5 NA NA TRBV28 CASSSSGNGQPQHF TGTGCCAGCAGTTCCTCAGGGAACGGTCAGCCCCAGCATTTT
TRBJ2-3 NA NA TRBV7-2 CASSVILSTDTQYF TGTGCCAGCAGCGTAATACTAAGCACAGATACGCAGTATTTT
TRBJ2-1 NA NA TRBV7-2 CASSLALHGNEQFF TGTGCCAGCAGCTTAGCCCTGCACGGGAATGAGCAGTTCTTC
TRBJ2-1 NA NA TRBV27 CASSLSRDYNEQFF TGTGCCAGCAGTTTATCACGGGACTACAATGAGCAGTTCTTC
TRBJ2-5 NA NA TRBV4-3 CASSPSGTSGETQYF TGCGCCAGCAGCCCGTCGGGGACAAGCGGAGAGACCCAGTACTTC
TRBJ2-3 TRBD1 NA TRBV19 CASSPWGTGPTDTQYF TGTGCCAGTAGTCCCTGGGGGACAGGGCCCACAGATACGCAGTATTTT
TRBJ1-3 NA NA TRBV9 CASSASHSGNTIYF TGTGCCAGCAGCGCGAGCCACTCTGGAAACACCATATATTTT
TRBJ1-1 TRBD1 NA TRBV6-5 CASSFNRGETEAFF TGTGCCAGCAGTTTTAACAGGGGAGAGACTGAAGCTTTCTTT
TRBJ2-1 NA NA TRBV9 CASSPPSRNEQFF TGTGCCAGCAGCCCTCCCAGCAGGAATGAGCAGTTCTTC
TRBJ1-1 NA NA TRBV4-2 CASSQDRPFGRAWNTEAFF TGTGCCAGCAGCCAAGATCGCCCCTTTGGCAGGGCCTGGAACACTGAAGCTTTCTTT
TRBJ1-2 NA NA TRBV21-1 CASNLGRGGPGGYTF TGTGCCAGCAACCTGGGTAGGGGGGGACCGGGTGGCTACACCTTC
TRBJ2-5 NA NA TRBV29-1 CSVGTGRMGETQYF TGCAGCGTCGGGACCGGACGGATGGGGGAGACCCAGTACTTC
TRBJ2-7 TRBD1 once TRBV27 CASSSTDPGQGAHEQYF TGTGCCAGCAGTTCAACCGACCCGGGACAGGGGGCTCACGAGCAGTACTTC
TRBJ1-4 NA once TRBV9 CASSLRSLANEKLFF TGTGCCAGCAGCTTAAGGAGCTTGGCTAATGAAAAACTGTTTTTT
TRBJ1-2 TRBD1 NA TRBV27 CASIGLRQGRYGYTF TGTGCCAGCATCGGTCTTCGACAGGGGAGGTATGGCTACACCTTC
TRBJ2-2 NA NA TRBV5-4 CASSLAMQNTGELFF TGTGCCAGCAGCTTGGCCATGCAGAACACCGGGGAGCTGTTTTTT
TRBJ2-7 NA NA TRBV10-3 CAISAGYEQYF TGTGCCATCAGTGCGGGGTACGAGCAGTACTTC
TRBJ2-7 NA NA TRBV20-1 CSASGGYEQYF TGCAGTGCCTCGGGCGGTTACGAGCAGTACTTC
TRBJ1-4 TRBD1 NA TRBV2 CASSYLTGGNEKLFF TGTGCCAGCAGTTACTTGACAGGGGGCAATGAAAAACTGTTTTTT
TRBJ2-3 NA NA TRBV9 CASTADGVSTDTQYF TGTGCCAGCACCGCCGACGGGGTCAGCACAGATACGCAGTATTTT
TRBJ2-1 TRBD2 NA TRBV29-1 CSGQLAGAWNEQFF TGCAGCGGCCAACTAGCGGGAGCTTGGAATGAGCAGTTCTTC
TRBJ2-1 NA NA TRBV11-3 CASSLETNEQFF TGTGCCAGCAGCTTGGAGACCAATGAGCAGTTCTTC
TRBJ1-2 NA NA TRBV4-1 CASSQTTPGSNGYTF TGCGCCAGCAGCCAGACTACCCCGGGGAGTAATGGCTACACCTTC
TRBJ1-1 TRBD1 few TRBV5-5 CASSLKQGVTEAFF TGTGCCAGCAGCTTGAAACAGGGGGTAACTGAAGCTTTCTTT
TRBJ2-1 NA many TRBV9 CASSPNNEQFF TGTGCCAGCAGTCCAAACAATGAGCAGTTCTTC
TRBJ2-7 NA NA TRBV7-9 CASSLRDFLHEQYF TGTGCCAGCAGCTTGAGGGACTTTCTCCACGAGCAGTACTTC
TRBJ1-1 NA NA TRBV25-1 CASSDIRDTEAFF TGTGCCAGCAGTGACATTAGGGACACTGAAGCTTTCTTT
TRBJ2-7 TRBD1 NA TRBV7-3 CASSPSLGQTYEQYF TGTGCCAGCAGCCCCTCGTTGGGACAGACCTACGAGCAGTACTTC